This TCR beta chain emerged from a study of T cell changes during pregnancy in multiple sclerosis. The data were produced by immunoSEQ multiplex PCR, yet TCRdb's version contains in-frame clones alone and is incomplete. The repertoire includes some 64,000 clones, approximately 90% of them detected once, and approximately 2.2% sits in the top ten. The clonotype was recovered from a female donor with multiple sclerosis, enrolled in a pregnancy study. This material consisted of peripheral blood, taken in the first trimester of pregnancy.

CDR3 sequence reads: CASSRGGYEQYF. In DNA, the CDR3 is TGCGCCAGCTCCCGGGGGGGTTACGAGCAGTACTTC. The V call is TRBV5-1, the J call TRBJ2-7, with 8 positions matching TRBD2. The CDR3 consists of 12 residues. Germline trimming cut 7 bases from V and 4 bases from J; bases unmatched to any gene: 4. CDR1 is SGHRS and CDR2 is YFSETQ in the germline V gene. Filled out from reference TRBV5-1 and TRBJ2-7, the complete variable domain reads KAGVTQTPRYLIKTRGQQVTLSCSPISGHRSVSWYQQTPGQGLQFLFEYFSETQRNKGNFPGRFSGRQFSNSRSEMNVSTLELGDSALYLCASSRGGYEQYFGPGTRLTVT.